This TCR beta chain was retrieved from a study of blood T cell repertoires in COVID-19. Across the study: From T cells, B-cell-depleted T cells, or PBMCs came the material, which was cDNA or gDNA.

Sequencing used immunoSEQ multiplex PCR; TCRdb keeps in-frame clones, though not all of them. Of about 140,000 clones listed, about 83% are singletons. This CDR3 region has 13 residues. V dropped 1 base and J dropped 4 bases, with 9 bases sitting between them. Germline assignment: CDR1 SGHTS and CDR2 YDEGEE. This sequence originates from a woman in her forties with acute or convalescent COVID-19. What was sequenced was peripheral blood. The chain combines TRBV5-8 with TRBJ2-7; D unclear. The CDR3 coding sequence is TGTGCCAGCAGCTTGCCTCTGAGGTACGAGCAGTACTTC. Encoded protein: CASSLPLRYEQYF.